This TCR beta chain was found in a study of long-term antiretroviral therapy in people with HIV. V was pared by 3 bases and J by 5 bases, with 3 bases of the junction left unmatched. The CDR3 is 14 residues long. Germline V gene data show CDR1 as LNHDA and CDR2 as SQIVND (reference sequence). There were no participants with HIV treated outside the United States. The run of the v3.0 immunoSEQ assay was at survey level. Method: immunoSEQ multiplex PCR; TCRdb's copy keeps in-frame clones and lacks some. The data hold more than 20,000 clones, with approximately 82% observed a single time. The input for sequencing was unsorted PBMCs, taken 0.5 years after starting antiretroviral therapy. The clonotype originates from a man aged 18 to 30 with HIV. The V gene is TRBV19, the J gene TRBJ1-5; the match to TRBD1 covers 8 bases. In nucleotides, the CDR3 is TGTGCCAGTAGTATGGGACAGGAATATCAGCCCCAGCATTTT. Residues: CASSMGQEYQPQHF.